These 19 T cell receptor beta chains originate from one sample sequenced in a study of vaccination and CD4 T cells after COVID-19. No cognate antigen is known for these TCRs. Sequencing of DNA taken from cultured CD4+ T cells relied on the Oncomine TCR Beta short-read assay. A single record per CDR3 protein comes from TCRdb applying MiXCR to the PCR reads. Here the sample spans 25,000 to 30,000 distinct CDR3 sequences, 36% being singletons. The time point here: late sampling 161 to 241 days after vaccination in a few convalescent patients. Treatment: roughly 10-day PBMC culture with coronavirus spike peptide pools or control peptides (ViraFEST assay). The material was CD4+ T cells from blood, cultured in vitro, obtained about 7 months after SARS-CoV-2 vaccination. Receptor source: a human donor who had recovered from COVID-19.

The chain joins TRBV28 to TRBJ2-7; 11 nucleotides match TRBD2. This CDR3 is built from 15 residues. Germline CDR1 reads MDHEN; CDR2 reads SYDVKM. Germline trimming cut 4 bases from V and 2 bases from J; bases unmatched to any gene: 4. CDR3 sequence reads: CASSYVAGGPYEQYF. CDR3 DNA: TGTGCCAGCAGTTATGTAGCGGGAGGGCCCTACGAGCAGTACTTC.

The chain joins TRBV6-1 to TRBJ2-1; 7 positions agree with TRBD1. This CDR3 has 16 residues. Unmatched junction bases numbered 7, after V lost 5 bases and J lost 0 bases. Germline values: CDR1 MNHNS, CDR2 SASEGT. CDR3 bases: TGTGCCAGCAGTCGCCCGGGACAGAGCTCCTACAATGAGCAGTTCTTC. Its protein is CASSRPGQSSYNEQFF.

This clonotype was detected only a few times. The rearrangement joins TRBV24-1 to TRBJ2-1; 8 nucleotides match TRBD2. V dropped 5 bases and J dropped 9; count of bases not matched to a gene: 14. Per the germline V gene, CDR1 is KGHDR and CDR2 is SFDVKD. The CDR3 loop spans 16 amino acids. The CDR3 here is CATSAPSGQGDGEQFF. CDR3 bases: TGTGCCACCAGTGCCCCTAGCGGGCAAGGAGATGGTGAGCAGTTCTTC.

The chain joins TRBV5-6 to TRBJ2-5; D is unresolved. Trimming shortened V by 1 base and J by 2 bases, and 15 bases separated the two germline ends. In germline, CDR1 is SGHDT, CDR2 YYEEEE. CDR3 length equals 16 residues. This CDR3 reads CASSLFGLAWQETQYF. DNA for the CDR3: TGTGCCAGCAGCTTGTTTGGGTTAGCCTGGCAAGAGACCCAGTACTTC.

The V call is TRBV5-4, the J call TRBJ1-5; 8 bases match TRBD1. With 4 bases clipped from V and 2 bases from J, the junction kept 5 bases outside the gene matches. The germline V gene encodes CDR1 SGHNT and CDR2 YYREEE (reference sequence). This CDR3 has 15 residues. The CDR3 region has the DNA TGTGCCAGCAGCGGACAGGGAACCGGCAATCAGCCCCAGCATTTT. Amino acids: CASSGQGTGNQPQHF.

V gene TRBV20-1 combines with J gene TRBJ2-3, with TRBD2 matching over 8 bases. V lost 5 bases, J lost 6 bases, and 4 bases stayed unmatched. The CDR3 runs 12 residues. The germline gives CDR1 DFQATT, CDR2 SNEGSKA (reference sequence). The CDR3 DNA follows: TGCAGTGCTGGAAAGCGGGGGGATACGCAGTATTTT. Amino acid sequence: CSAGKRGDTQYF.

The chain links TRBV7-6 to TRBJ2-5; D not certain. This CDR3 has 12 residues. Germline V lookup: CDR1 SGHVS, CDR2 FNYEAQ. V dropped 1 base and J dropped 5 bases, with 5 bases sitting between them. This chain's CDR3 is CASSLGVETQYF. The CDR3 DNA is TGTGCCAGCAGCTTAGGCGTGGAGACCCAGTACTTC.

This chain connects TRBV19 to TRBJ2-3, with unresolved D. Between the trimmed V and J ends, which lost 6 bases and 0 bases, there was a span of 10 bases. The CDR3 totals 14 residues. Germline CDR1 is LNHDA and CDR2 is SQIVND (reference sequence). The chain's CDR3 is CASSPTSSTDTQYF. The CDR3, as DNA: TGTGCCAGTAGCCCGACTTCTAGCACAGATACGCAGTATTTT.

This chain uses TRBV6-1 with TRBJ2-7; D is uncertain. V was pared by 8 bases and J by 3 bases, with 17 bases between. The CDR3 length is 14 residues. Per the germline V gene, CDR1 is MNHNS and CDR2 is SASEGT. The CDR3 DNA reads as TGTGCCAGCGGTAAGGTCGGCGGAATCTACGAGCAGTACTTC. Translated: CASGKVGGIYEQYF.

The chain has TRBV7-9 and TRBJ2-6; D is ambiguous. This CDR3 is 18 amino acids long. Per germline, CDR1 SEHNR and CDR2 FQNEAQ (reference sequence). V lost 1 base and J 0 bases, leaving 13 bases between the germline ends. The CDR3 region is CASSLVAAKSSGANVLTF. The CDR3 nucleotides are TGTGCCAGCAGCTTAGTGGCAGCAAAGAGCTCTGGGGCCAACGTCCTGACTTTC.

J is TRBJ2-3 and V is TRBV6-5; 13 bases are a match to TRBD2. The CDR3 has 15 residues. V dropped 4 bases and J dropped 5; count of bases not matched to a gene: 3. CDR1 MNHEY and CDR2 SVGAGI come from the germline V gene. CDR3 nucleotides: TGTGCCAGCAGTTGGACTAGCGGGAGACTAGATACGCAGTATTTT. Protein: CASSWTSGRLDTQYF.

The chain joins TRBV20-1 to TRBJ2-5; the D is unclear. Per germline, CDR1 DFQATT and CDR2 SNEGSKA (reference sequence). The ends were cut back, 0 bases at V and 2 bases at J, with 7 bases in the middle. The CDR3 is 13 amino acids. DNA for the CDR3: TGCAGTGCTAGAGAGGCCTTTCAAGAGACCCAGTACTTC. Translated, it gives CSAREAFQETQYF.

The rearrangement links TRBV28 to TRBJ1-2; 7 bases match TRBD1. This CDR3 contains 14 residues. The J segment lost 3 bases and the V segment lost 8 bases, leaving 9 bases of the junction unmatched. Germline CDR1 MDHEN, CDR2 SYDVKM. CDR3 sequence (DNA): TGTGCCAGCGGTACTCGACAGGGATACTATGGCTACACCTTC. The encoded protein is CASGTRQGYYGYTF.

V usage is TRBV20-1 and J usage is TRBJ2-7, with D perhaps matching TRBD2 (6 bases). Trimming pared 4 bases from V and 5 bases from J, leaving 15 bases between. Germline V gene data show CDR1 as DFQATT and CDR2 as SNEGSKA (reference sequence). CDR3 size: 13 residues. The CDR3 DNA reads TGCAGTGCTATAGGCGGGAAGGCCAACGAGCAGTACTTC. Translation: CSAIGGKANEQYF.

The sample holds a few counts of this clonotype. The chain couples TRBV20-1 to TRBJ2-3; 8 bases are a match to TRBD1. The germline V gene encodes CDR1 DFQATT and CDR2 SNEGSKA (reference sequence). The CDR3 consists of 14 residues. After removal of 6 bases from V and 3 bases from J, the junction contained 8 bases not matched to a gene. CDR3 sequence reads: CSAVLDRGTDTQYF. In DNA, the CDR3 is TGCAGTGCCGTCCTAGACAGGGGTACAGATACGCAGTATTTT.

This clonotype was recorded a few times. The chain couples TRBV24-1 to TRBJ2-5; 8 bases agree with TRBD1. CDR3 length: 15 residues. The V segment lost 3 bases and the J segment 4 bases; nucleotides outside the gene matches: 6. Germline lookup yields CDR1 KGHDR and CDR2 SFDVKD. CDR3 bases: TGTGCCACCAGTGATACCGACAGGGGACCAGAGACCCAGTACTTC. Amino acid sequence: CATSDTDRGPETQYF.

The chain joins TRBV20-1 to TRBJ2-5; D gene uncertain. Germline V gives CDR1 DFQATT, CDR2 SNEGSKA (reference sequence). The CDR3 sequence is 14 residues long. The V and J ends lost 3 bases and 6 bases respectively, with 17 bases between them. This CDR3 is CSASVGLQTQTQYF. DNA for the CDR3: TGCAGTGCTAGCGTCGGCCTCCAAACGCAGACCCAGTACTTC.

The rearrangement links TRBV20-1 to TRBJ2-3, with TRBD2 identical over 10 bases. CDR3 length equals 17 residues. Unmatched junction bases numbered 11, after V lost 2 bases and J lost 3 bases. Looked up from germline, CDR1 is DFQATT and CDR2 is SNEGSKA (reference sequence). CDR3 in amino acids: CSARRGISGRGTDTQYF. The DNA for the CDR3 is TGCAGTGCTAGACGGGGAATAAGCGGGAGGGGGACAGATACGCAGTATTTT.

This chain links TRBV5-1 with TRBJ2-3, with D unclear. V lost 5 bases to trimming and J lost 0 bases, with 16 bases between them. The germline gives CDR1 SGHRS, CDR2 YFSETQ. The CDR3 is 16 residues long. The CDR3 bases are TGCGCCAGCAGGACGAGTGACACCCAAAGCACAGATACGCAGTATTTT. Its protein product is CASRTSDTQSTDTQYF.